Below are 9 T cell receptor beta chains sequenced from a single sample in a study of blood T cell repertoires in COVID-19. Data came from immunoSEQ multiplex PCR; TCRdb stores just in-frame clones and leaves some out. In the table there are around 70,000 clones, around 91% of which are singletons. The sample taken for sequencing was peripheral blood. Receptors were obtained from a human donor in a cohort sampled during active COVID-19.

This chain links TRBV7-2 with TRBJ2-3; D is perhaps TRBD2 (6 bases). The V gene lost 0 bases and the J gene lost 0 bases, with 19 bases spanning the gap. The CDR3 is 19 residues long. Germline CDR1 reads SGHTA; CDR2 reads FQGNSA. This CDR3 reads CASSLAAGGVLSSTDTQYF. CDR3 bases: TGTGCCAGCAGCTTAGCCGCGGGCGGGGTCCTTTCTAGCACAGATACGCAGTATTTT.

The chain is built from TRBV15 and TRBJ2-2; TRBD1 matches at 7 bases. CDR3 length equals 16 residues. After removal of 1 base from V and 0 bases from J, the junction contained 2 bases not matched to a gene. Looked up from germline, CDR1 is LNHNV and CDR2 is YYDKDF (reference sequence). CDR3 bases: TGTGCCACCAGCAGAGTTGGGACAGCGAACACCGGGGAGCTGTTTTTT. Its translation is CATSRVGTANTGELFF.

The rearrangement uses TRBV7-2 and TRBJ2-2, with 10 bases that match TRBD2. Per germline, CDR1 SGHTA and CDR2 FQGNSA. The V segment lost 4 bases and the J segment 4 bases; nucleotides outside the gene matches: 6. The length of the CDR3 is 16 residues. CDR3 sequence reads: CASSSIAGGGTGELFF. In nucleotides, the CDR3 is TGTGCCAGCAGCTCAATAGCGGGGGGTGGCACCGGGGAGCTGTTTTTT.

The rearrangement uses TRBV7-2 and TRBJ1-4; D uncertain. Germline CDR1 is SGHTA and CDR2 is FQGNSA. This CDR3 has 16 amino acids. Trimming removed 0 bases from V and 4 bases from J, with 12 bases in between. The CDR3 region is CASSLAGSQDNEKLFF. The CDR3 coding sequence is TGTGCCAGCAGCTTAGCGGGGAGTCAGGATAATGAAAAACTGTTTTTT.

As to this clone: The sample contains more than one DNA sequence encoding this CDR3. Here the CDR3 DNA reads TGTGCCAGCTCACCACCCGGGTCGGGGGGGGCCTACAATGAGCAGTTCTTC. This encodes CASSPPGSGGAYNEQFF. The rearrangement uses TRBV18 and TRBJ2-1, with 8 bases aligning to TRBD2. CDR3 length: 17 amino acids. V lost 0 bases, J lost 2 bases, and 6 bases stayed unmatched. From germline, CDR1 is KGHSH and CDR2 LQKENI.

The chain joins TRBV3-1 (or the pseudogene TRBV3-2) to TRBJ1-4, with 7 bases lining up with TRBD1. V shed 4 bases and J 8 bases; nucleotides not matched to a gene: 4. This CDR3 is 13 amino acids long. CDR1 and CDR2 (germline): LGHDT, YNNKEL (reference sequence). CDR3 sequence reads: CASSRQGDEKLFF. The CDR3, as DNA: TGTGCCAGCAGCCGACAGGGAGACGAAAAACTGTTTTTT.

J is TRBJ1-1 and V is TRBV20-1, with D unresolved. V shed 6 bases and J shed 3 bases, with 8 bases lying between them. This CDR3 region has 11 residues. Germline CDR1 is DFQATT and CDR2 is SNEGSKA (reference sequence). CDR3 residues: CSATTYTEAFF. Here the CDR3 DNA reads TGCAGTGCAACAACGTACACTGAAGCTTTCTTT.

This chain uses TRBV5-1 with TRBJ2-5, with TRBD2 as a possible D gene (6 bases). Trimming stripped 2 bases from V and 3 bases from J, with 8 bases between. Germline values: CDR1 SGHRS, CDR2 YFSETQ. The CDR3 sequence is 13 residues long. CDR3 bases: TGCGCCAGCAGCTTCTGGACTAAAGAGACCCAGTACTTC. Translating it yields CASSFWTKETQYF.

This rearrangement joins TRBV5-8 to TRBJ2-2; TRBD1 aligns across 12 bases. V lost 0 bases and J lost 2; bases outside the gene matches: 11. The CDR3 length is 20 residues. Germline V gene lookup returns CDR1 SGHTS and CDR2 YDEGEE. In nucleotides, the CDR3 is TGTGCCAGCAGCTTGGTTTCTGGGGGACAGGGGGCGATAAACACCGGGGAGCTGTTTTTT. Translated: CASSLVSGGQGAINTGELFF.